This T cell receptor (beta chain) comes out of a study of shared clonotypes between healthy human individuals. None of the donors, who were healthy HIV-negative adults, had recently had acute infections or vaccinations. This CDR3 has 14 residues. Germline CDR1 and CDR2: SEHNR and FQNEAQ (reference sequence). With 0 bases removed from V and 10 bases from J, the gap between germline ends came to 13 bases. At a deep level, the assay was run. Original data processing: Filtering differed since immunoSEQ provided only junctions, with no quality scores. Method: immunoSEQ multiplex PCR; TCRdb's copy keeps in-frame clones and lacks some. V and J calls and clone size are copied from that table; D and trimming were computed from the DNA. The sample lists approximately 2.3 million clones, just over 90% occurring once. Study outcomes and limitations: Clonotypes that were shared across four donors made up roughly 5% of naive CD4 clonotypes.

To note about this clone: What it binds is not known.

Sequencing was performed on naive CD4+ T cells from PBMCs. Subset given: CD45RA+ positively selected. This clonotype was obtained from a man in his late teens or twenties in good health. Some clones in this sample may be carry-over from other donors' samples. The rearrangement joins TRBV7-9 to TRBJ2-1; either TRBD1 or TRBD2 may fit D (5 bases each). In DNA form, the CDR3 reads TGTGCCAGCAGCTTAGCGGGGGAAAGGACAGAGCAGTTCTTC. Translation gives CASSLAGERTEQFF.